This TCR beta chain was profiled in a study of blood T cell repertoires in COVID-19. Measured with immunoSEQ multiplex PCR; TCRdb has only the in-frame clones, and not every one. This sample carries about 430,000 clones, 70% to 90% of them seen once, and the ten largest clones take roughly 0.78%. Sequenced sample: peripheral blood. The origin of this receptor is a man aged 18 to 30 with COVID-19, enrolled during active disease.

The CDR3 protein is CASSYSGTPFREAFF. CDR3 nucleotides: TGTGCCAGCAGTTATTCCGGGACACCCTTCCGTGAAGCTTTCTTT. The chain employs TRBV6-5 and TRBJ1-1; D is perhaps TRBD1 (6 bases). Germline-derived CDR1 and CDR2 are MNHEY and SVGAGI. CDR3 length: 15 amino acids. Trimming took 3 bases from V and 7 from J, leaving 18 bases between them.